The rows below give T cell receptor beta chains drawn from one sample of a study of metastatic and nonmetastatic thyroid tumors. Through MiXCR, TCRdb re-clonotyped the PCR reads. The repertoire holds about 28,000 clones, with around a quarter as singletons. Material for sequencing was blood. The receptors shown here come from a female donor with papillary thyroid cancer or a benign thyroid nodule (not recorded which). Some clones in this sample may be carry-over from other donors' samples. Both conserved end residues are part of each CDR3. D genes are given only for firm matches. Clone size is shown for a subset of rows, as once, few, many or a class of expanded clone.

V	size	J	D	CDR3	DNA
TRBV3-1	.	TRBJ1-1	.	CASSQVTNTEAFF	TGTGCCAGCAGCCAAGTAACGAACACTGAAGCTTTCTTT
TRBV19	many	TRBJ1-5	.	CASSIWTASGNQPQHF	TGTGCCAGTAGTATCTGGACAGCAAGTGGGAATCAGCCCCAGCATTTT
TRBV19	many	TRBJ2-3	.	CASSIGGREYADTQYF	TGTGCCAGTAGTATTGGGGGGCGGGAGTATGCTGATACGCAGTATTTT
TRBV7-3	once	TRBJ2-3	.	CASSLKGNRFSTYTQYF	TGTGCCAGCAGCTTAAAGGGGAATAGGTTTTCCACGTATACGCAGTATTTT
TRBV20-1	few	TRBJ2-2	TRBD1	CSARDTQTGTDGELFF	TGCAGTGCTAGAGATACCCAGACAGGGACAGACGGGGAGCTGTTTTTT
TRBV19	few	TRBJ1-3	.	CASSTGVVNTIYF	TGTGCCAGTAGTACAGGGGTTGTAAACACCATATATTTT
TRBV19	many	TRBJ2-7	TRBD1	CASSTGQGRVYEQYF	TGTGCCAGTAGTACCGGACAGGGAAGAGTCTACGAGCAGTACTTC
TRBV27	many	TRBJ1-2	.	CASSSRPLDYGYTF	TGTGCCAGCAGTTCTAGGCCCTTAGATTATGGCTACACCTTC
TRBV6-6	few	TRBJ2-1	TRBD2	CASSPTPGLAGGNEQFF	TGTGCCAGCAGTCCAACTCCGGGACTAGCGGGAGGAAATGAGCAGTTCTTC
TRBV5-1	few	TRBJ1-2	TRBD1	CASSSGGGTDYGYTF	TGCGCCAGCAGCTCGGGAGGCGGGACAGATTATGGCTACACCTTC
TRBV7-8	few	TRBJ1-1	.	CASSLNRYTEAFF	TGTGCCAGCAGCCTCAACAGGTACACTGAAGCTTTCTTT
TRBV6-5	few	TRBJ1-3	.	CASIYYSVSGNTIYF	TGTGCCAGCATTTACTACTCCGTCTCTGGAAACACCATATATTTT
TRBV7-3	.	TRBJ2-5	.	CASSPAGVAETQYF	TGTGCCAGCAGCCCGGCTGGTGTAGCAGAGACCCAGTACTTC
TRBV7-3	many	TRBJ2-3	.	CASSLRFNTDTQYF	TGTGCCAGCAGCTTAAGGTTCAACACAGATACGCAGTATTTT
TRBV2	many	TRBJ2-5	.	CASSEPTGGETQYF	TGTGCCAGCAGTGAACCAACCGGGGGAGAGACCCAGTACTTC
TRBV28	few	TRBJ2-2	.	CASRPGGTGQLFF	TGCGCCAGCAGGCCTGGTGGCACCGGGCAGCTGTTTTTT
TRBV20-1	.	TRBJ1-2	.	CSASPPAGVGYTF	TGCAGTGCTAGTCCCCCCGCGGGGGTTGGCTACACCTTC
TRBV6-6	many	TRBJ2-4	TRBD1	CASSYNRDRRTNIQYF	TGTGCCAGCAGTTACAACCGGGACAGGCGCACAAACATTCAGTACTTC
TRBV24-1	few	TRBJ1-2	.	CATSESELYGYTF	TGTGCCACCAGTGAGTCGGAACTCTATGGCTACACCTTC
TRBV10-3	.	TRBJ2-1	.	CAISGFRGSNINEQFF	TGTGCCATCAGTGGATTTAGGGGGAGTAACATCAATGAGCAGTTCTTC
TRBV28	few	TRBJ2-7	.	CASRGLSSYEQYF	TGTGCCAGCAGGGGGCTGAGCTCCTACGAGCAGTACTTC
TRBV9	.	TRBJ1-2	.	CASGVGLGAHYGYTF	TGTGCCAGCGGCGTAGGGCTGGGGGCGCACTATGGCTACACCTTC
TRBV18	many	TRBJ1-2	.	CASSPGALYGYTF	TGTGCCAGCTCACCGGGGGCGCTCTATGGCTACACCTTC
TRBV7-3	.	TRBJ1-1	.	CASSSTLNTEAFF	TGTGCCAGCAGCTCCACGTTGAACACTGAAGCTTTCTTT
TRBV2	many	TRBJ1-3	.	CASSPGRHLSGNTIYF	TGTGCCAGCAGCCCGGGCAGGCATCTCTCTGGAAACACCATATATTTT
TRBV7-8	.	TRBJ2-7	.	CASSPRAGSHYEQYF	TGTGCCAGCAGCCCTAGGGCAGGGAGTCACTACGAGCAGTACTTC
TRBV7-2	.	TRBJ1-1	.	CASSSQTNTEAFF	TGTGCCAGCAGCTCCCAAACGAACACTGAAGCTTTCTTT
TRBV2	many	TRBJ2-2	.	CASQSTGELFF	TGTGCCAGCCAGAGCACCGGGGAGCTGTTTTTT
TRBV29-1	many	TRBJ2-2	TRBD2	CSAGGLAGGNTGELFF	TGCAGCGCCGGGGGGCTAGCGGGAGGAAACACCGGGGAGCTGTTTTTT
TRBV28	few	TRBJ2-2	.	CASLKRGTGELFF	TGTGCCAGCCTAAAAAGGGGCACCGGGGAGCTGTTTTTT
TRBV6-2/TRBV6-3	many	TRBJ2-7	TRBD1	CASMSRTGTWGF	TGTGCCAGCATGTCCAGGACAGGGACCTGGGGCTTC
TRBV28	.	TRBJ1-5	TRBD1	CASSLAGGPHQPQNF	TGTGCCAGCAGTTTGGCAGGGGGCCCGCATCAGCCCCAGAATTTT
TRBV6-5	few	TRBJ2-7	.	CASRWSSNEQYF	TGTGCCAGCCGCTGGTCCAGTAACGAGCAGTACTTC
TRBV4-2	many	TRBJ1-5	.	CASSPTVASNQPQHF	TGTGCCAGCAGCCCAACGGTCGCCAGCAATCAGCCCCAGCATTTT
TRBV15	few	TRBJ2-3	.	CATSRGAYTQYF	TGTGCTACCAGCAGAGGGGCATATACGCAGTATTTT
TRBV20-1	many	TRBJ2-1	TRBD2	CSGLASINEQFF	TGCAGCGGACTAGCCTCCATTAATGAGCAGTTCTTC
TRBV5-1	.	TRBJ1-2	TRBD1	CASSLGDRVMSNYGYTF	TGCGCCAGCAGCTTGGGCGACAGGGTTATGTCTAACTATGGCTACACCTTC
TRBV10-2	.	TRBJ2-7	TRBD1	CASSTGVYEQYF	TGCGCCAGCAGCACAGGGGTCTACGAGCAGTACTTC
TRBV6-1	few	TRBJ2-7	TRBD1	CASSGMDRKTVQYF	TGTGCCAGCAGTGGTATGGACAGGAAGACGGTTCAGTACTTC
TRBV6-1	few	TRBJ1-4	.	CASIKARDGAEKLFF	TGTGCCAGCATTAAGGCCAGGGATGGAGCGGAAAAACTGTTTTTT
TRBV3-1	.	TRBJ2-1	TRBD2	CASSQELAVYNEQFF	TGTGCCAGCAGCCAAGAACTAGCGGTTTACAATGAGCAGTTCTTC
TRBV5-8	.	TRBJ2-3	.	CASSLPLGTDTQYF	TGTGCCAGCAGCCTCCCACTCGGGACAGATACGCAGTATTTT
TRBV7-3	.	TRBJ2-2	.	CASSLGQGGTGELFF	TGTGCCAGCAGCTTAGGCCAGGGTGGGACCGGGGAGCTGTTTTTT
TRBV4-1	.	TRBJ2-2	.	CASSQVDMGFAGELFF	TGCGCCAGCAGCCAAGTGGACATGGGGTTCGCCGGGGAGCTGTTTTTT
TRBV20-1	.	TRBJ2-7	TRBD1	CSARPGQVIYEQYF	TGCAGTGCTAGACCGGGACAGGTCATCTACGAGCAGTACTTC
TRBV3-1	once	TRBJ1-1	.	CAIRGVSEAFF	TGTGCCATCCGGGGGGTCTCTGAAGCTTTCTTT
TRBV11-2	many	TRBJ1-4	.	CASSSRGGTNEKLFF	TGTGCCAGCAGCTCTAGGGGGGGCACTAATGAAAAACTGTTTTTT
TRBV28	few	TRBJ1-6	.	CASSLKGKDSPLHF	TGTGCCAGCAGTTTGAAAGGTAAGGATTCACCCCTCCACTTT
TRBV6-1	medium-sized	TRBJ2-7	TRBD1	CASSSGQGQYF	TGTGCCAGCAGTTCGGGACAGGGTCAGTACTTC
TRBV6-2/TRBV6-3	.	TRBJ1-1	.	CASSYSMSPYPNTEAFF	TGTGCCAGCAGTTACTCGATGAGTCCGTACCCTAACACTGAAGCTTTCTTT
TRBV7-8	.	TRBJ2-7	.	CASSSQSACEQYF	TGTGCCAGCAGCTCCCAGTCCGCGTGCGAGCAGTACTTC
TRBV19	many	TRBJ2-7	TRBD1	CASSIAGTGDPYEQYF	TGTGCCAGTAGTATCGCGGGGACAGGGGACCCCTACGAGCAGTACTTC
TRBV4-2	many	TRBJ1-5	.	CASSQDGLGKQPQHF	TGTGCCAGCAGCCAAGATGGGTTAGGGAAGCAGCCCCAGCATTTT
TRBV4-3	many	TRBJ2-7	TRBD2	CASSRGLALYEQYF	TGCGCCAGCAGCCGGGGACTAGCACTCTACGAGCAGTACTTC
TRBV27	.	TRBJ1-3	.	CASSPGAFGNTIYF	TGTGCCAGCAGTCCAGGGGCTTTCGGAAACACCATATATTTT